This T cell receptor beta chain was documented in a study of beta chain features in type 1 diabetes. Study as a whole: Comparable age, gender and cell yields were observed in patients relative to healthy donors. Overall study findings and caveats: Moderately but significantly shorter TCRB CDR3s were found in Type 1 diabetes patients in all four CD4+ subsets. Researchers reported that naive, central memory and Treg TCRB repertoires appeared more similar in patients than in healthy donors.

Each population that was sorted was more than 98% pure. The investigators reverse transcribed all of the isolated RNA, so they sequenced expressed TCRB transcripts. Assay used: immunoSEQ multiplex PCR; TCRdb lists only in-frame clones, some missing. The sample shows roughly 350,000 clones, 9.6% of them seen only once. This clone was counted many times. Its antigen remains unknown. The CDR3 runs to 15 residues. Per germline, CDR1 SGHTA and CDR2 FQGNSA. V was clipped by 5 bases and J by 1 base; unmatched bases: 4. This sequence joins TRBV7-2 and TRBJ2-3, with TRBD2 matching 9 bases. The TCR was taken from a man aged 25 to 40 with type 1 diabetes. The specimen sequenced was central memory CD4+ T cells from blood. The CDR3 sequence is CASSDKREGTDTQYF. The CDR3 nucleotides are TGTGCCAGCAGCGATAAGCGGGAGGGCACAGATACGCAGTATTTT.